The 5 T cell receptor beta chains given below trace back to one sample, sequenced in a study of shared T cell receptors in the human thymus. The table came from immunoSEQ multiplex PCR; TCRdb's copy has only in-frame clones and leaves some out. The sample has hundreds of thousands of clones, roughly 74% seen once. The same specimen was also included in a second study, on human thymus T cells.

Sequencing was done on a sample of thymocytes. These receptors all come from a boy under three years old with a congenital heart defect.

The chain couples TRBV6-1 to TRBJ2-1; TRBD1 matches 9 bases. This CDR3 is built from 15 residues. J gave up 8 bases and V 2 bases, and 7 bases lay outside the gene matches. Germline-derived CDR1 and CDR2 are MNHNS and SASEGT. CDR3 loop: CASSEKGTGYHEQFF. In DNA form, the CDR3 reads TGTGCCAGCAGTGAAAAAGGGACAGGGTATCATGAGCAGTTCTTC.

The chain combines TRBV5-5 with TRBJ2-7, with 7 nucleotides matching TRBD1. The CDR3 covers 16 residues. Germline CDR1 is SGHKS and CDR2 is YYEKEE (reference sequence). The V gene end was trimmed by 4 bases and the J gene end by 1 base; junction bases not matched to a gene: 11. The CDR3 loop reads CASSPNRDSLSYEQYF. CDR3 in DNA: TGTGCCAGCAGCCCCAACCGGGACAGCCTTTCCTACGAGCAGTACTTC.

The chain has TRBV30 and TRBJ2-1, with 13 nucleotides matching TRBD2. Germline loops: CDR1 GTSNPN, CDR2 SVGIG (reference sequence). Trimming took 3 bases from V and 3 from J; bases not matched to a gene: 2. The CDR3 covers 15 residues. CDR3 loop: CAWRRTSGGYNEQFF. Written as DNA, the CDR3 is TGTGCCTGGAGAAGGACTAGCGGGGGCTACAATGAGCAGTTCTTC.

The table lists this clone with a few counts. The chain combines TRBV4-3 with TRBJ1-4, with 7 nucleotides matching TRBD1. Germline CDR1 and CDR2: LGHNA and YSLEER. This CDR3 contains 18 residues. V shed 0 bases and J 8 bases; nucleotides not matched to a gene: 15. The CDR3 DNA follows: TGCGCCAGCAGCCAAGATCGGGGACAGCAGACCCGAAGGGAAAAACTGTTTTTT. Protein: CASSQDRGQQTRREKLFF.

This chain uses TRBV6-5 with TRBJ2-2, with a tentative D call TRBD1 (5 bases). V lost 6 bases, J lost 6 bases, and 14 bases lay in between. Germline loops: CDR1 MNHEY, CDR2 SVGAGI. The CDR3 sequence is 14 residues long. The CDR3 spells CASRHRQWAGELFF. Written as DNA, the CDR3 is TGTGCCAGCAGACATCGACAGTGGGCCGGGGAGCTGTTTTTT.